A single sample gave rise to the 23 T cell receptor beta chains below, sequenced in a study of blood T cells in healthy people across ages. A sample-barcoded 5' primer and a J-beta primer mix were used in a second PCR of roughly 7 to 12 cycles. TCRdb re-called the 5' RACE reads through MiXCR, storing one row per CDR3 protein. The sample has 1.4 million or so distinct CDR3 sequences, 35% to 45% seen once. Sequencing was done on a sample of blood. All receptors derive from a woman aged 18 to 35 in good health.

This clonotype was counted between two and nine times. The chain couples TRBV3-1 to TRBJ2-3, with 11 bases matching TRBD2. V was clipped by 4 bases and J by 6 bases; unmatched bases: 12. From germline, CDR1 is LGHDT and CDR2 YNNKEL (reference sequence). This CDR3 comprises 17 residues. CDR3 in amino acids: CASSPTLAGASSDTQYF. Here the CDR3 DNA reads TGTGCCAGCAGCCCAACACTAGCGGGGGCGAGCTCGGATACGCAGTATTTT.

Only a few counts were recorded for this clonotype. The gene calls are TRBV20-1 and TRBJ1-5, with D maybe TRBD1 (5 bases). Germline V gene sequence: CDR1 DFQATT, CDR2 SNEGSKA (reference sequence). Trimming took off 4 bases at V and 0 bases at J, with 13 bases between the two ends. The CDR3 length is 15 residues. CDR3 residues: CSATFGGDSNQPQHF. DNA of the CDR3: TGCAGTGCTACCTTTGGAGGGGATAGCAATCAGCCCCAGCATTTT.

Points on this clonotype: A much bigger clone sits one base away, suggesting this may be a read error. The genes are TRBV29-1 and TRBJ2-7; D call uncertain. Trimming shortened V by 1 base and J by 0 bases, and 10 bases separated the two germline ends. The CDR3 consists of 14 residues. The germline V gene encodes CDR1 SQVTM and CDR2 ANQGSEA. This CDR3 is CSVEGRASSYEQYF. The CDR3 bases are TGCAGCGTTGAAGGGCGAGCCAGCTCCTACGAGCAGTACTTC.

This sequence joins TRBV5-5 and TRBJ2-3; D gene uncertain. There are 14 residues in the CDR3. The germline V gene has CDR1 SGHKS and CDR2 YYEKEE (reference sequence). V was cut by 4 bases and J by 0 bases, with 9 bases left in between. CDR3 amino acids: CASSVPTSTDTQYF. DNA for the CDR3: TGTGCCAGCAGCGTTCCTACGAGCACAGATACGCAGTATTTT.

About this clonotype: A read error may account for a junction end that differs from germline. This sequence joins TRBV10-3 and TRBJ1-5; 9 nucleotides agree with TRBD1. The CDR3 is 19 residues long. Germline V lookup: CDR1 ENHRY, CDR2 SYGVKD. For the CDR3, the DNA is TGTGTCATCAGGCCTGGGACAGGGACAACTCATAGTAACGATCAGCCCCAGCATTTT. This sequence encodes CVIRPGTGTTHSNDQPQHF.

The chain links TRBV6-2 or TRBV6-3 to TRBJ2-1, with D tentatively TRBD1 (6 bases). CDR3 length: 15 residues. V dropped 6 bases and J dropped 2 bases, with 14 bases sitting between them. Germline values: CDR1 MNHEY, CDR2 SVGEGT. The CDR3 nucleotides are TGTGCCAGCAGATGGACAGTCCTCCCCTACAATGAGCAGTTCTTC. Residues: CASRWTVLPYNEQFF.

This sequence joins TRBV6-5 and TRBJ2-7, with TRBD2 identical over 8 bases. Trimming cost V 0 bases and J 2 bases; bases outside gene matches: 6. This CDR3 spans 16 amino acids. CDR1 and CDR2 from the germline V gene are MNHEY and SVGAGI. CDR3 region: CASSYSTSGGTYEQYF. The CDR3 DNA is TGTGCCAGCAGTTACTCCACCAGCGGGGGAACCTACGAGCAGTACTTC.

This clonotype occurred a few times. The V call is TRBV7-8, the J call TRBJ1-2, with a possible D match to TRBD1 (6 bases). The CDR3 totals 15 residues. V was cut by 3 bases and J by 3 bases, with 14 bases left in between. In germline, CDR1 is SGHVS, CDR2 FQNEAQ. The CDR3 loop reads CASSFIRDKHYGYTF. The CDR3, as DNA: TGTGCCAGCAGCTTTATCCGGGACAAGCACTATGGCTACACCTTC.

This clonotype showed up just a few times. The CDR3 DNA sequence: TGTGCCAGCAGTCCCCTTGGGGGGCGGGCACCCCTCCACTTT. It encodes CASSPLGGRAPLHF. The chain recombines TRBV27 with TRBJ1-6; D is perhaps TRBD1 (6 bases). CDR1 is MNHEY and CDR2 is SMNVEV in the germline V gene (reference sequence). The CDR3 sequence is 14 residues long. V lost 5 bases and J 11 bases, leaving 16 bases between the germline ends.

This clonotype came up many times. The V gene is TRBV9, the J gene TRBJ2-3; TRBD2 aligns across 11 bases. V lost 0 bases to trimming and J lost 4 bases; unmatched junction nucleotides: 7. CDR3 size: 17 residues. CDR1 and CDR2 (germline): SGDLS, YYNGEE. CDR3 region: CASSVAETSGSSDTQYF. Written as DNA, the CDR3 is TGTGCCAGCAGCGTAGCTGAAACTAGCGGGAGTTCAGATACGCAGTATTTT.

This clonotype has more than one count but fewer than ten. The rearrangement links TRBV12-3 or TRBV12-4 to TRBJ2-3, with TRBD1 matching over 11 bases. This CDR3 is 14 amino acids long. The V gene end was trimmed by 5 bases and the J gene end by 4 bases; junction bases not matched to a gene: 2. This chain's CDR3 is CASSRDRGADTQYF. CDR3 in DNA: TGTGCCAGCAGTCGGGACAGGGGGGCAGATACGCAGTATTTT.

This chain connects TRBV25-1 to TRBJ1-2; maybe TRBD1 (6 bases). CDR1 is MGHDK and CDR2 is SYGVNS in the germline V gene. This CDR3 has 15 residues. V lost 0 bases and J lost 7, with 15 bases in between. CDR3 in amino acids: CASSEYLGAGVGYTF. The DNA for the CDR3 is TGTGCCAGCAGTGAATATCTCGGGGCAGGGGTTGGCTACACCTTC.

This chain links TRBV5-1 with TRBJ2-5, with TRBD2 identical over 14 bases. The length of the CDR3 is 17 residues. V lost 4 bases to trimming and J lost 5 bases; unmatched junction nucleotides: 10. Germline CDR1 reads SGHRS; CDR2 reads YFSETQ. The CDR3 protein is CASSPEGTSGSYETQYF. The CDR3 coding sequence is TGCGCCAGCAGCCCGGAAGGGACTAGCGGGAGTTACGAGACCCAGTACTTC.

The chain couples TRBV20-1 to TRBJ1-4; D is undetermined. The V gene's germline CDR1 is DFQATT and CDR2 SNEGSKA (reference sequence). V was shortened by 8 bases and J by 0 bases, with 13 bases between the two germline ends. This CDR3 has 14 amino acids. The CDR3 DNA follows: TGCAGTCCCCGTCGAGGTGCAACTAATGAAAAACTGTTTTTT. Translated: CSPRRGATNEKLFF.

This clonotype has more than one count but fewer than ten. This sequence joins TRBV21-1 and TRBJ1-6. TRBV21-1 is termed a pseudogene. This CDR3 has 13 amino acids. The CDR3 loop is CASSKKGPGPLHF. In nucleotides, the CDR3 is TGTGCCAGCAGCAAAAAGGGTCCTGGACCCCTCCACTTT.

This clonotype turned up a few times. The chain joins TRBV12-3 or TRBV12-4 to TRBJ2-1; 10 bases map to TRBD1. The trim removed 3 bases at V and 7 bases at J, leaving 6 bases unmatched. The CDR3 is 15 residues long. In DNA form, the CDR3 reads TGTGCCAGCAGTTTGGCGGGACAGGGGTTTAATGAGCAGTTCTTC. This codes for CASSLAGQGFNEQFF.

CDR3 protein: CASSSLAGVSEQFF. CDR3 DNA sequence: TGTGCCAGCAGTTCCCTAGCGGGAGTTAGCGAGCAGTTCTTC. V gene TRBV27 combines with J gene TRBJ2-1; 10 bases map to TRBD2. The CDR3 loop spans 14 amino acids. The germline V gene encodes CDR1 MNHEY and CDR2 SMNVEV (reference sequence). V gave up 4 bases and J gave up 10 bases; unmatched junction bases: 7.

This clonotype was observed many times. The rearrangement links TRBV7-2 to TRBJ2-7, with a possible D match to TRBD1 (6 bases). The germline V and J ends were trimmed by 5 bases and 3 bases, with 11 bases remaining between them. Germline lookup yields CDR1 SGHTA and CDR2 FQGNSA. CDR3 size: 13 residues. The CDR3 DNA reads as TGTGCCAGCAGCCCCACAGGGTTCTACGAGCAGTACTTC. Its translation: CASSPTGFYEQYF.

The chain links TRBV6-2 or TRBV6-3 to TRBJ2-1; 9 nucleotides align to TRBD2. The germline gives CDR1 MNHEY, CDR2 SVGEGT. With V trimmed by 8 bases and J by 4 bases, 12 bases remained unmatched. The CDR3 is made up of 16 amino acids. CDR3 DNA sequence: TGTGCCAGCTCAGATCGCGGGAGGGCCGGATACAATGAGCAGTTCTTC. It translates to CASSDRGRAGYNEQFF.

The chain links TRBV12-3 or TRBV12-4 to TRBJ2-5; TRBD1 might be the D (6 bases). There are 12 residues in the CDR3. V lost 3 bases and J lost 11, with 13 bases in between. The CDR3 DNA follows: TGTGCCAGCAGTTTCACTACAGGGAAGCAGTACTTC. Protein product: CASSFTTGKQYF.

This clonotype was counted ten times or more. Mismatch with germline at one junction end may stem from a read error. The CDR3 DNA is TGTGCCAGCAGTGTAGGAGGAAACTATGGCTACACCTTC. It yields the protein CASSVGGNYGYTF. The genes are TRBV9 and TRBJ1-2; D not certain. Per germline, CDR1 SGDLS and CDR2 YYNGEE. CDR3 length: 13 amino acids.

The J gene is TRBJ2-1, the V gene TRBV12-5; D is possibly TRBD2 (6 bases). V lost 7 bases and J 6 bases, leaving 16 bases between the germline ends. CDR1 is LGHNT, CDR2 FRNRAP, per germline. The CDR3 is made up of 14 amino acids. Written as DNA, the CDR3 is TGTGCTAGTGACCTGGACGGGACTCTCAATGAGCAGTTCTTC. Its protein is CASDLDGTLNEQFF.

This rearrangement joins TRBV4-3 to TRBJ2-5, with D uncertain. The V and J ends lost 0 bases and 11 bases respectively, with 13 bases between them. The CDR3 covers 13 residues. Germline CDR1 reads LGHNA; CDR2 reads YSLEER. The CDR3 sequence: CASSQDPLSRQYF. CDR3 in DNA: TGCGCCAGCAGCCAAGATCCGCTGAGCAGGCAGTACTTC.